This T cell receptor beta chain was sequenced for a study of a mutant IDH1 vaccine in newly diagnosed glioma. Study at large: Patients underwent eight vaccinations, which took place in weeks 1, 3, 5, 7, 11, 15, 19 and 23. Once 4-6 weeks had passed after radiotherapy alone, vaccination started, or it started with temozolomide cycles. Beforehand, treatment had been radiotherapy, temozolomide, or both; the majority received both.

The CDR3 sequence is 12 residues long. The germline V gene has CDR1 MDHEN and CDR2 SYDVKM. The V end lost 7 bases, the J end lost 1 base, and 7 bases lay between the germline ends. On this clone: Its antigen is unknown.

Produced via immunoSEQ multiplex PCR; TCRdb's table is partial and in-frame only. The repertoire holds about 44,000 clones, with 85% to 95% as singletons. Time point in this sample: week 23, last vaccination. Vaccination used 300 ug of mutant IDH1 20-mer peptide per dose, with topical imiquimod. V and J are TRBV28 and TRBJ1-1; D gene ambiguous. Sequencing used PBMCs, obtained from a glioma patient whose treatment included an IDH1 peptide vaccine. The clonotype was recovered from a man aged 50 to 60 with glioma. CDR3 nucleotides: TGTGCCAGCACTATAAGGAACACTGAAGCTTTCTTT. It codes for CASTIRNTEAFF.